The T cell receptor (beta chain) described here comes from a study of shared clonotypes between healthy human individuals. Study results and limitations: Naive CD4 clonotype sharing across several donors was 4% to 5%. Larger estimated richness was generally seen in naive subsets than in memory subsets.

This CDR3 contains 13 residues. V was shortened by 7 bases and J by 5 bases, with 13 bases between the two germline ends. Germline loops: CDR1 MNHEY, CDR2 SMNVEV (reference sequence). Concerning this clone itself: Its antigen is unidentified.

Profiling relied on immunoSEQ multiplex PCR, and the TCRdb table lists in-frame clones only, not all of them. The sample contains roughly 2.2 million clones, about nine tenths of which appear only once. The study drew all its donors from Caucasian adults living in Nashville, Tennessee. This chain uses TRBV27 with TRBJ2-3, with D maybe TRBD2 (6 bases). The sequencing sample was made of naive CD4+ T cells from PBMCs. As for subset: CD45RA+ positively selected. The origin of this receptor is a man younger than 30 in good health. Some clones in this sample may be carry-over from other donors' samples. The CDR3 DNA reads TGTGCCAGCAATCGGCGGGGAGGAGATACGCAGTATTTT. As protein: CASNRRGGDTQYF.